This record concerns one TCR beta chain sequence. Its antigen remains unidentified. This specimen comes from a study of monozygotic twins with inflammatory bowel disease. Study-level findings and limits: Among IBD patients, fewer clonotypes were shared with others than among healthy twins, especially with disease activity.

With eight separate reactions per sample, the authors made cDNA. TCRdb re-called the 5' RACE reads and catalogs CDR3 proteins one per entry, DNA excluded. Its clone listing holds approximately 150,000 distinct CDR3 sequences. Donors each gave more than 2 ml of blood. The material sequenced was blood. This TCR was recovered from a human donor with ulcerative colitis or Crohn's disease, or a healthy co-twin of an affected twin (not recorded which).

CDR3: CASSQEQGQGEETQYF. This sequence joins TRBV4-3 and TRBJ2-5; TCRdb returns TRBD1, unconfirmable since there is no DNA. This CDR3 comprises 16 residues. Germline V gives CDR1 LGHNA, CDR2 YSLEER.